This paragraph covers one T cell receptor (beta chain) sequence. The antigen remains unidentified. The germline gene is not matched at one end of the junction; a read error may be the cause. This record belongs to a study of CD8 T cells in Susac syndrome. Study-wide results and limits: As acknowledged by the study, its TCR sequencing and HLA analysis included a relatively small number of individuals.

When the RNA was reverse transcribed, random hexamers were used with an input of about 0.5 to 1 ug. TCRdb reprocessed the immunoSEQ multiplex PCR reads via MiXCR and lists one record per CDR3 protein. The table has approximately 180,000 distinct CDR3 sequences, approximately 93% seen once. The source is a human donor with multiple sclerosis. The sample comprised CD4+ T cells from PBMCs.

In DNA, the CDR3 is TGTGCCAGCAGCGGTGGTCCCGCTCGGGCGACACCAGACTTC. This gives the protein CASSGGPARATPDF. This chain joins TRBV9 and TRBJ2-7, with D unclear. The germline CDR1 and CDR2 sequences are SGDLS and YYNGEE. The CDR3 length is 14 residues.